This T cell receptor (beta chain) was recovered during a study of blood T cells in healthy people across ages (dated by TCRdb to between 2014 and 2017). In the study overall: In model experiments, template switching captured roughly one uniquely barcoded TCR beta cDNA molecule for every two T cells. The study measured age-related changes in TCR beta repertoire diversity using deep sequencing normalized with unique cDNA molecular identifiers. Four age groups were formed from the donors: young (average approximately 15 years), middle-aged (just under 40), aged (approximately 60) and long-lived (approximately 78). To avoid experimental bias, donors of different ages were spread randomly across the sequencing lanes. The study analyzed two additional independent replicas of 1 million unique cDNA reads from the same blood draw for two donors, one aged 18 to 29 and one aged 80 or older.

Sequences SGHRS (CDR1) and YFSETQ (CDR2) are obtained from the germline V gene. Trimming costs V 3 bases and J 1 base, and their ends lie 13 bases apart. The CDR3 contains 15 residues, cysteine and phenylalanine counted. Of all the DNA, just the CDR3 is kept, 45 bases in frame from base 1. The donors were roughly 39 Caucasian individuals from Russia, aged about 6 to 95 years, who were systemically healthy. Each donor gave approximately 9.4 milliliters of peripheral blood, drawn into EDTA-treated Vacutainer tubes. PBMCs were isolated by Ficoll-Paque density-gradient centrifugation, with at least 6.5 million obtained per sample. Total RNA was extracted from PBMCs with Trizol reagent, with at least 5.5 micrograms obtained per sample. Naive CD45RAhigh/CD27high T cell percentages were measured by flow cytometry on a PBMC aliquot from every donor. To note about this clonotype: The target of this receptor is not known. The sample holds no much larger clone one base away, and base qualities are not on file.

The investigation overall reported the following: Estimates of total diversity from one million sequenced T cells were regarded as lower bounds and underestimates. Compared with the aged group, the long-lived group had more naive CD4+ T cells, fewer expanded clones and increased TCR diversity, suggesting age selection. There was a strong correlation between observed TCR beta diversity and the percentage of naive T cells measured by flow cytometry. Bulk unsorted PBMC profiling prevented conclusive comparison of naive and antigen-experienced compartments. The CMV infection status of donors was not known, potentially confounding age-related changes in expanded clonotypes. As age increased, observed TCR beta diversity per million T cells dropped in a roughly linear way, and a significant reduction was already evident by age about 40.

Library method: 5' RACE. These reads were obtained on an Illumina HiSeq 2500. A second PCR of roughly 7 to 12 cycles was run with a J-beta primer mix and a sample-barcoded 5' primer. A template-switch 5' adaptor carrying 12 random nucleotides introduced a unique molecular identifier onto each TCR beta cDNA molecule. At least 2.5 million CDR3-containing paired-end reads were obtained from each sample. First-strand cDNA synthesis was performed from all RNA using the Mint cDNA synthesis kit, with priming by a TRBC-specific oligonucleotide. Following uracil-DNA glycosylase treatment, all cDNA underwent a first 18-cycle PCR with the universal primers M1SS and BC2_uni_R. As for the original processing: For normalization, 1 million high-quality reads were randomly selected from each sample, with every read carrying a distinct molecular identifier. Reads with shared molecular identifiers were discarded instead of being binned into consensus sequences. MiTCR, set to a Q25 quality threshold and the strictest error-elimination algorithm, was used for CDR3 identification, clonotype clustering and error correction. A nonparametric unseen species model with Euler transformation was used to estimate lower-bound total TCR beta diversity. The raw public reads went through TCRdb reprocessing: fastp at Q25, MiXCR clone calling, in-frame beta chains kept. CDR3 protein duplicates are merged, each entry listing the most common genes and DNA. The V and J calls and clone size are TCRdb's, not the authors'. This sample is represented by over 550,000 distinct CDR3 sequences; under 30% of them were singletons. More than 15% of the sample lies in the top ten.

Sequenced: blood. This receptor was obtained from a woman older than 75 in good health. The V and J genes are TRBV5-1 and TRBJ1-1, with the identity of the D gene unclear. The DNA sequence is TGCGCCAGCAGCTATACCCTTTCAGGGAACACTGAAGCTTTCTTT. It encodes CASSYTLSGNTEAFF.